This TCR beta chain was profiled in a study of OX40 agonist ivuxolimab in advanced cancers. Profiling relied on immunoSEQ multiplex PCR, and the TCRdb table lists in-frame clones only, not all of them. This table has about 98,000 clones, approximately 93% appearing once. Trimming removed 6 bases at V and 3 bases at J, with 10 bases between. The CDR3 spans 13 residues. CDR1 and CDR2 from the germline V gene are SGHAT and FQDESV (reference sequence). The receptor's source is an adult with an advanced solid tumor such as melanoma, head and neck, liver or kidney cancer. This sample comprised CD4+ or CD8+ T cells sorted from blood, obtained in a trial of the OX40 agonist ivuxolimab. The chain is built from TRBV11-1 and TRBJ2-3; no clear D gene. The CDR3 sequence is CASSPRRTDTQYF. The CDR3 DNA is TGTGCCAGCAGTCCCCGGCGGACAGATACGCAGTATTTT.